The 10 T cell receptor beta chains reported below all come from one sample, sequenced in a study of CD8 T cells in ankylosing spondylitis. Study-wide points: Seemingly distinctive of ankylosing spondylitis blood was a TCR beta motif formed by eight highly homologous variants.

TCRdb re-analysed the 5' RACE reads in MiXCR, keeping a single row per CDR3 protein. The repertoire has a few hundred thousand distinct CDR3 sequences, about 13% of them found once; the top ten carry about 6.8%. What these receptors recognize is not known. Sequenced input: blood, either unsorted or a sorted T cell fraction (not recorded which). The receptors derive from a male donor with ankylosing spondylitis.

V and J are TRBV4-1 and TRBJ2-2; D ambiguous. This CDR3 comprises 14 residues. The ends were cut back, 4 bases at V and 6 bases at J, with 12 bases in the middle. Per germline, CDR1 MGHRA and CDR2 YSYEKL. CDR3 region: CASSLGRAAGELFF. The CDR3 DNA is TGCGCCAGCAGCCTGGGAAGGGCAGCCGGGGAGCTGTTTTTT.

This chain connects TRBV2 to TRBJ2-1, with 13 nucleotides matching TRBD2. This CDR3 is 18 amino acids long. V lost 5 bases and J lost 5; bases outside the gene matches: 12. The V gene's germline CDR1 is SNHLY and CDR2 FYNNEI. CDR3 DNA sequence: TGTGCCAGCAGTCAAGGACTAGCGGGAGTTTCAGGCGACAATGAGCAGTTCTTC. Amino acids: CASSQGLAGVSGDNEQFF.

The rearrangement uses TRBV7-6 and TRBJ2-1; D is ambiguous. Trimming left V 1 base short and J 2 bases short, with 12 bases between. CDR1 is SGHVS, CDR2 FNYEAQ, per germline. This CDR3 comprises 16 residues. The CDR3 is CASSLEGYQTYNEQFF. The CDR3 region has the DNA TGTGCCAGCAGCTTAGAGGGCTACCAAACCTACAATGAGCAGTTCTTC.

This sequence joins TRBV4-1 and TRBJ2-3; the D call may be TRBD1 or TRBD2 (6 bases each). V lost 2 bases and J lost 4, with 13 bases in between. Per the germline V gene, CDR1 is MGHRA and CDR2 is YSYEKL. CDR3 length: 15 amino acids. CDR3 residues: CASSQRGVGADTQYF. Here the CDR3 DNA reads TGCGCCAGCAGCCAAAGGGGGGTGGGGGCAGATACGCAGTATTTT.

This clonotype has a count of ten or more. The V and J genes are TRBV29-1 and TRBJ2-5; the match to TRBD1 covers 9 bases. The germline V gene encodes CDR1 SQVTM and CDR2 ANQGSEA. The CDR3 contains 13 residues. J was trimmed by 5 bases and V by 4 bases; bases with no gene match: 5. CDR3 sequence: CSVVTGGGETQYF. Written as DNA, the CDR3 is TGCAGCGTTGTCACAGGGGGCGGTGAGACCCAGTACTTC.

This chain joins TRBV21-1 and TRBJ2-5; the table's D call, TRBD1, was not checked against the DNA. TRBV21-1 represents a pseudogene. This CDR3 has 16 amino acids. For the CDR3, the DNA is TGTGCCAGCAGCAGACCCCGGACAGGGTGGCAAGAGACCCAGTACTTC. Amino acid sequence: CASSRPRTGWQETQYF.

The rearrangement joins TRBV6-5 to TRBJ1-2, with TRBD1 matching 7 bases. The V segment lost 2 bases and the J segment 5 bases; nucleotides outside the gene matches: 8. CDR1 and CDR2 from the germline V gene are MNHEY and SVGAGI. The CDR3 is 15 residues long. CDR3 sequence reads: CASSYTGTDFYGYTF. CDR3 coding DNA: TGTGCCAGCAGTTACACCGGGACAGATTTTTATGGCTACACCTTC.

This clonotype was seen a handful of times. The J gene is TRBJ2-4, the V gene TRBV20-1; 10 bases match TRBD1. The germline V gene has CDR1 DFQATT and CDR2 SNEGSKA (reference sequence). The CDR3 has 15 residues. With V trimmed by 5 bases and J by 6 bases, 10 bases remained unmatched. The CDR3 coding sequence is TGCAGTGCTCTTCAACCGGGACAGGGGTCAAACATTCAGTACTTC. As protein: CSALQPGQGSNIQYF.

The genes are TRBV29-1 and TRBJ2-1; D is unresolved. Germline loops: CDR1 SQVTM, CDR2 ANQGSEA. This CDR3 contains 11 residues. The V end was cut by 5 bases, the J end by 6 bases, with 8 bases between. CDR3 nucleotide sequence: TGCAGCGTTAAGGGTTTCAATGAGCAGTTCTTC. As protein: CSVKGFNEQFF.

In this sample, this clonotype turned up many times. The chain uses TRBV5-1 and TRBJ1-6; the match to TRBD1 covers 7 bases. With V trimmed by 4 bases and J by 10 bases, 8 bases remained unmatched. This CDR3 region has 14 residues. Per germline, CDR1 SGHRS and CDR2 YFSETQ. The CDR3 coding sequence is TGCGCCAGCAGCCAGGGGGGGTTAAGGTCACCCCTCCACTTT. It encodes CASSQGGLRSPLHF.